The 16 T cell receptor beta chains presented below share a single source sample, sequenced in a study of blood T cell repertoires in COVID-19. Data came from immunoSEQ multiplex PCR; TCRdb stores just in-frame clones and leaves some out. The profile shows 180,000 or so clones, around 81% of them singletons. The sample comprised peripheral blood. These TCRs come from a human donor with acute or convalescent COVID-19. The donor label of this sample is uncertain.

CDR3 region: CASSHWDRATGELFF. The CDR3 region has the DNA TGTGCCAGCAGCCACTGGGACAGGGCCACCGGGGAGCTGTTTTTT. J is TRBJ2-2 and V is TRBV3-1 (or the pseudogene TRBV3-2), with 9 nucleotides matching TRBD1. In germline, CDR1 is LGHDT, CDR2 YNNKEL (reference sequence). The CDR3 is 15 residues long. V trimming: 3 bases; J trimming: 4 bases; junction bases outside the gene matches: 3.

As DNA, the CDR3 is TGTGCCAGCAGGGATCCAGGACAGGGCTATAATTCACCCCTCCACTTT. This sequence encodes CASRDPGQGYNSPLHF. The chain uses TRBV5-4 and TRBJ1-6; 8 nucleotides agree with TRBD1. J was trimmed by 3 bases and V by 5 bases; bases with no gene match: 7. Germline lookup yields CDR1 SGHNT and CDR2 YYREEE (reference sequence). This CDR3 is built from 16 residues.

The chain carries TRBV3-1 (or the pseudogene TRBV3-2) and TRBJ2-7; TRBD1 aligns across 9 bases. This CDR3 has 14 residues. Trimming took 4 bases from V and 5 from J; bases not matched to a gene: 6. Looked up from germline, CDR1 is LGHDT and CDR2 is YNNKEL (reference sequence). The CDR3 reads CASSLRGQGHEQYF. CDR3 DNA: TGTGCCAGCAGCCTCCGGGGACAGGGCCACGAGCAGTACTTC.

This chain uses TRBV5-5 with TRBJ2-2; the match to TRBD1 covers 8 bases. Germline V gene data show CDR1 as SGHKS and CDR2 as YYEKEE (reference sequence). V lost 4 bases and J lost 6; bases outside the gene matches: 8. This CDR3 comprises 15 residues. CDR3 protein: CASSIGQGKAGELFF. The DNA for the CDR3 is TGTGCCAGCAGCATAGGACAGGGAAAAGCCGGGGAGCTGTTTTTT.

V gene TRBV9 combines with J gene TRBJ2-7, with TRBD2 matching over 10 bases. Germline CDR1 is SGDLS and CDR2 is YYNGEE. This CDR3 has 15 residues. V lost 1 base to trimming and J lost 4 bases; unmatched junction nucleotides: 5. CDR3 protein: CASSVTGTSVYEQYF. The CDR3 bases are TGTGCCAGCAGCGTAACCGGGACTAGCGTTTACGAGCAGTACTTC.

The V gene is TRBV19, the J gene TRBJ2-4; D unclear. The CDR3 is 13 amino acids. Trimming took 3 bases from V and 1 from J, leaving 4 bases between them. Germline CDR1 LNHDA, CDR2 SQIVND (reference sequence). As DNA, the CDR3 is TGTGCCAGTAGTATCGGTGCCAAAAACATTCAGTACTTC. Translation: CASSIGAKNIQYF.

The chain has TRBV5-1 and TRBJ2-6, with unresolved D. The CDR3 sequence is 15 residues long. V was pared by 4 bases and J by 4 bases, with 12 bases between. CDR1 SGHRS and CDR2 YFSETQ come from the germline V gene. The CDR3 protein is CASSPTFSGANVLTF. DNA for the CDR3: TGCGCCAGCAGCCCCACATTTTCCGGGGCCAACGTCCTGACTTTC.

This sequence joins TRBV9 and TRBJ1-2; 8 nucleotides line up with TRBD1. Germline V gives CDR1 SGDLS, CDR2 YYNGEE. V gave up 0 bases and J gave up 4 bases; unmatched junction bases: 8. There are 16 residues in the CDR3. The CDR3 nucleotides are TGTGCCAGCAGCGTAGCCCCGACAGGGGCGGCCTATGGCTACACCTTC. Amino acid sequence: CASSVAPTGAAYGYTF.

Concerning this clone itself: One end of the junction varies from germline; a read error may be responsible. The chain links TRBV12-3 or TRBV12-4 to TRBJ2-5, with D possibly TRBD2 on 5 matching bases. This CDR3 has 13 residues. The CDR3 DNA reads TGTGCCAGCAGGTTAGAGGACTCCCATCCCCAGTACTTC. Residues: CASRLEDSHPQYF.

This chain joins TRBV5-1 and TRBJ1-1; 8 bases map to TRBD1. Germline-derived CDR1 and CDR2 are SGHRS and YFSETQ. V lost 4 bases, J lost 1 base, and 12 bases stayed unmatched. The length of the CDR3 is 17 residues. The CDR3 reads CASSGSSGGAGNTEAFF. DNA for the CDR3: TGCGCCAGCAGCGGGTCCTCAGGGGGCGCGGGGAACACTGAAGCTTTCTTT. Filled out from reference TRBV5-1 and TRBJ1-1, the complete variable domain reads KAGVTQTPRYLIKTRGQQVTLSCSPISGHRSVSWYQQTPGQGLQFLFEYFSETQRNKGNFPGRFSGRQFSNSRSEMNVSTLELGDSALYLCASSGSSGGAGNTEAFFGQGTRLTVV.

This sequence joins TRBV15 and TRBJ1-2, with 7 bases aligning to TRBD1. J lost 8 bases, V lost 0 bases, and 6 bases had no gene match. This CDR3 region has 14 residues. The germline CDR1 and CDR2 sequences are LNHNV and YYDKDF (reference sequence). CDR3 protein: CATSRDVGTDGYTF. CDR3 DNA: TGTGCCACCAGCAGAGATGTGGGGACAGACGGCTACACCTTC.

Only a few counts were recorded for this clone. The chain is built from TRBV3-1 (or the pseudogene TRBV3-2) and TRBJ2-3, with 7 nucleotides matching TRBD1. Per the germline V gene, CDR1 is LGHDT and CDR2 is YNNKEL (reference sequence). CDR3 length equals 14 residues. V shed 11 bases and J 6 bases; nucleotides not matched to a gene: 14. Written as DNA, the CDR3 is TGTGCCTCGGAAGCGAGGGGGCGCGGTGATACGCAGTATTTT. It codes for CASEARGRGDTQYF.

The chain joins TRBV10-3 to TRBJ1-2; D is unclear. This CDR3 comprises 12 residues. Germline CDR1 reads ENHRY; CDR2 reads SYGVKD. V gave up 6 bases and J gave up 4 bases, with 9 bases separating them. CDR3: CAISSGSYGYTF. CDR3 coding DNA: TGTGCCATCAGCTCTGGGAGCTATGGCTACACCTTC.

The chain links TRBV3-1 (or the pseudogene TRBV3-2) to TRBJ2-1; possibly TRBD2 for D (6 bases). V lost 1 base and J lost 13, with 14 bases in between. Germline V CDR1 and CDR2: LGHDT, YNNKEL (reference sequence). The CDR3 has 13 residues. The chain's CDR3 is CASSQGPTSSQFF. The CDR3 region has the DNA TGTGCCAGCAGCCAAGGTCCCACTAGCAGCCAGTTCTTC.

Worth noting for this clone: In the same sample, other DNA sequences code for this CDR3. V gene TRBV6-6 combines with J gene TRBJ1-1; D is perhaps TRBD1 (5 bases). This CDR3 has 14 residues. V was cut by 5 bases and J by 2 bases, with 12 bases left in between. The germline CDR1 and CDR2 sequences are MNHNY and SVGAGI (reference sequence). The CDR3 sequence is CASSLREGNTEAFF. CDR3 DNA sequence: TGTGCCAGCAGTCTCAGGGAAGGTAACACTGAAGCTTTCTTT.

This clone has just one count. The V and J genes are TRBV6-5 and TRBJ1-1; 8 bases match TRBD1. Germline CDR1 and CDR2: MNHEY and SVGAGI. The CDR3 loop spans 15 amino acids. V shed 0 bases and J 5 bases; nucleotides not matched to a gene: 5. CDR3 amino acids: CASSYSRQGRTEAFF. The CDR3 nucleotides read TGTGCCAGCAGTTACTCTAGACAGGGGAGGACTGAAGCTTTCTTT.